This T cell receptor (beta chain) is from a study of regulatory T cells in long-lasting Graves disease. Building the TCR beta libraries relied on iRepertoire HTBI primers, and CDR3 regions underwent Arm-PCR. TCRdb reprocessed the multiplex PCR reads via MiXCR and lists one record per CDR3 protein. Of about 530,000 distinct CDR3 sequences in the sample, roughly a sixth were seen once. There are 16 residues in the CDR3. Germline assignment: CDR1 SNHLY and CDR2 FYNNEI. The V gene lost 5 bases and the J gene lost 4 bases, with 17 bases spanning the gap. General study results and limits: Under persistent disease, TRBV28, TRBJ1-2 and TRBJ2-5 were used preferentially.

The time point is: newly diagnosed GD, antithyroid drugs for less than 3 months. After RNA was extracted from PBMCs, the TCR library was made from it. A remark on this clonotype: Its specificity is unknown.

These data also formed part of another study, on T cells in Graves' hyperthyroidism and ophthalmopathy. This second report adds: Each diagnosis was grounded in clinical symptoms, serum thyroxine and TRAb, thyroid ultrasound, and orbital computed tomography. Using the HTBI primer set, a first-round RT-PCR was run on the TCR CDR3. Most clonotypes expanded in thyroid above 0.001 were likewise present in blood.

This chain links TRBV2 with TRBJ2-2; D possibly corresponds to TRBD2 (6 bases). The specimen was peripheral blood mononuclear cells (PBMCs), collected at new diagnosis, from a patient treated with antithyroid drugs. The TCR originated in a woman in her forties or fifties with Graves disease. The CDR3 coding sequence is TGTGCCAGCAGTCTAGTCCATGTCGGGGGCACCGGGGAGCTGTTTTTT. As protein: CASSLVHVGGTGELFF.